The 5 T cell receptor beta chains below come from one sample, sequenced in a study of monozygotic twins with inflammatory bowel disease. TCRdb reprocessed the 5' RACE reads; each CDR3 protein has one entry and no DNA is given. Its table records some 150,000 distinct CDR3 sequences. The sequencing input was blood. These receptors were obtained from a human donor with ulcerative colitis or Crohn's disease, or a healthy co-twin of an affected twin (not recorded which).

V gene TRBV5-1 combines with J gene TRBJ2-3; there is no DNA to check the TCRdb D call of TRBD1. This CDR3 has 15 amino acids. CDR1 SGHRS and CDR2 YFSETQ come from the germline V gene. The CDR3 sequence: CASSFLPQSTDTQYF.

V gene TRBV20-1 combines with J gene TRBJ2-2; TCRdb calls TRBD2, which cannot be checked without DNA. CDR1 and CDR2 (germline): DFQATT, SNEGSKA (reference sequence). The CDR3 sequence is 13 residues long. CDR3 in amino acids: CSARDSGAGELFF.

This sequence joins TRBV29-1 and TRBJ2-2; the TRBD1 assignment by TCRdb is unverifiable without DNA. This CDR3 has 14 residues. Germline CDR1 reads SQVTM; CDR2 reads ANQGSEA. CDR3 region: CSVHRTGAFGELFF.

This rearrangement joins TRBV9 to TRBJ1-1; checking the TCRdb D call of TRBD1 is not possible without DNA. The CDR3 has 18 residues. From germline, CDR1 is SGDLS and CDR2 YYNGEE. The CDR3 reads CASSVVGEGISGNTEAFF. The whole variable domain, filled in from reference TRBV9 and TRBJ1-1, reads DSGVTQTPKHLITATGQRVTLRCSPRSGDLSVYWYQQSLDQGLQFLIQYYNGEERAKGNILERFSAQQFPDLHSELNLSSLELGDSALYFCASSVVGEGISGNTEAFFGQGTRLTVV.

The rearrangement links TRBV12-3 or TRBV12-4 to TRBJ1-4; the D call from TCRdb, TRBD1, cannot be confirmed without DNA. This CDR3 contains 15 residues. The CDR3 sequence is CASSWDRATNEKLFF.